This T cell receptor beta chain emerged from a study of blood T cell repertoires in COVID-19. About the research overall: PBMCs, B-cell-depleted T cells, or T cells provided the cDNA or gDNA that made up the material.

The length of the CDR3 is 14 residues. Germline CDR1 is SGHTA and CDR2 is FQGNSA. As to this clone: At one boundary the junction diverges from the germline segment, which might be a read error.

As originally analysed: Researchers report that nucleated cell counts were estimated from reference gene primer amplification. Some clones are missing from TCRdb's copy, which holds only in-frame ones; the method was immunoSEQ multiplex PCR. V and J calls and clone size follow that table, whereas D and trimming were derived from the DNA. Altogether 21,000 or so clones are present, around 82% being singletons, with the ten largest covering 6.5% to 8%. V and J are TRBV7-2 and TRBJ2-7; a weak D match, TRBD1 (7 bases). The sequence derives from a human donor in a cohort sampled during active COVID-19. Sample: peripheral blood. CDR3 sequence reads: CASSLRSGDSGTDF. CDR3 DNA: TGTGCCAGCAGCTTAAGGTCGGGGGACTCCGGGACAGACTTC.